Detailed here is one T cell receptor beta chain. This clonotype came up many times. Its target antigen remains unknown. Base qualities are not at hand, and no much larger clone is one base apart. This specimen belongs to a study of T-cell memory formation after mild COVID-19 (dated by TCRdb to the early 2020s). About the investigation overall: Most TCR sequence clusters were specific to one of the two donors. T-cell clones expanding and contracting after mild COVID-19 in a couple of donors were tracked by longitudinal TCRalpha and TCRbeta repertoire sequencing. The cohort was made up of two young adult volunteers, one female and one male, who were previously healthy.

In the germline V gene, CDR1 corresponds to MGHRA and CDR2 to YSYEKL. A distance of 17 bases separates the germline ends of V and J, which lose 8 bases and 4 bases respectively. From the cysteine up to the phenylalanine, the CDR3 has a length of 15 residues. Left in the record is the CDR3 DNA by itself, 45 bases read in frame from the first base. Here is what the overall study found, with its caveats: The study covered only a couple of mild cases, and larger cohorts including severe cases with pre-infection samples were considered necessary. Clones that contracted from day 15 to 85 showed balanced CD4/CD8 phenotypes, whereas a second wave of clones that expanded from day 15 to 37 leaned towards CD4+. SARS-CoV-2 specificity was not confirmed for the second-wave clones peaking on day 37. Some responding clones were detected in pre-infection memory, suggesting pre-existing cross-reactive memory T cells joined the SARS-CoV-2 response. Contracting CD4+ clones turned up mainly in the CM and EM memory subsets, whereas EMRA was where CD8+ clones were enriched.

The data were produced on an Illumina NovaSeq 6000. cDNA libraries for TCRalpha and TCRbeta were prepared by 5'RACE using constant-segment primers, with sample barcodes and unique molecular identifiers added. Trizol reagent was used to extract RNA from every sample. The libraries were amplified in two PCR steps, and the second step added a second sample barcode and Illumina TruSeq adapters. Libraries were sequenced on an Illumina NovaSeq with 2 x 150 bp paired-end reads. The original pipeline was this. The reads were demultiplexed and collapsed into UMI-guided consensus sequences using migec v1.2.7. Using mixcr v2.1.11, the UMI consensuses were aligned to TRA and TRB V and J templates and assembled into clonotypes. Clonotypes were classified as expanded or contracted when called significant by both edgeR and NoisET, with noise models trained on biological replicates. For edgeR calls, a false discovery rate-adjusted p below 0.01 and a log2 fold-change threshold of 1 were applied. As an exploratory analysis of dynamics, PCA with hierarchical clustering was applied to max-normalized trajectories of the 1000 most abundant clonotypes. Separately sequenced CD4+ and CD8+ repertoires were used to assign the CD4 or CD8 phenotype of responding clones. TCRdb applied fastp at Q25 and MiXCR to the public reads, then kept only in-frame beta chains. Each record represents a unique CDR3 protein, reported with the most common genes and DNA among its rows. TCRdb's processing, not the authors' own work, is the source of the V and J calls. A total of more than 250,000 distinct CDR3 sequences appear in this sample, approximately 18% of them only once. The top ten hold more than 20% of the sample.

Ficoll-Paque density gradient centrifugation was the method used to isolate PBMCs. The origin of this receptor is a young man who had mild COVID-19 (a few samples of this study predate the infection). The sample titles of this study are shuffled in the database, so cell type and time point are left out; the donor was told from shared clones. This sequence uses TRBV4-1 and TRBJ1-4; the D gene is unclear. Specimen: PBMCs or a T cell subset sorted from them (not recorded which). The DNA is as follows: TGCGCCAGCCTAAACCCCGGGTCAGGTAATGAAAAACTGTTTTTT. This gives the protein CASLNPGSGNEKLFF.